A selection of T cell receptor beta chains follows, all from one sample in a study of blood T cell repertoires in COVID-19. Libraries were prepared by immunoSEQ multiplex PCR; TCRdb keeps only in-frame clonotypes and omits some of them. The sample contains some 170,000 clones, 80% to 90% of which appear only once. Input material: peripheral blood. These receptor sequences come from a woman in her forties with COVID-19, enrolled during active disease. Each CDR3 is given with its conserved first and last residue. D genes are given only for firm matches. Clone sizes are given selectively: once, few, many, or a class where the clone is expanded.

TRBJ2-1	few	NA	TRBV27	CASSYIGVGGHNEQFF	TGTGCCAGCAGTTACATCGGGGTCGGGGGGCACAATGAGCAGTTCTTC
TRBJ1-2	NA	NA	TRBV12-3/TRBV12-4	CASRAKGYTF	TGTGCCAGCAGGGCCAAAGGCTACACCTTC
TRBJ2-6	NA	NA	TRBV7-7	CASSPSTGSGANVLTF	TGTGCTAGCAGCCCATCAACAGGGTCTGGGGCCAACGTCCTGACTTTC
TRBJ1-3	NA	NA	TRBV9	CASSPRDISSGNTIYF	TGTGCCAGCAGCCCCCGGGATATTTCCTCTGGAAACACCATATATTTT
TRBJ2-1	few	TRBD2	TRBV2	CASSVAGVPFF	TGTGCCAGCAGTGTTGCGGGAGTCCCGTTCTTC
TRBJ1-1	NA	NA	TRBV30	CAWGGKGRVGSEAFF	TGTGCCTGGGGGGGAAAGGGCAGGGTAGGGTCTGAAGCTTTCTTT
TRBJ1-3	NA	NA	TRBV2	CATEGIENTIYF	TGTGCCACCGAGGGCATAGAAAACACCATATATTTT
TRBJ1-6	NA	NA	TRBV29-1	CSVRRETNSPLHF	TGCAGCGTTAGGCGGGAAACTAATTCACCCCTCCACTTT
TRBJ1-3	many	NA	TRBV7-2	CASSLVTVSGNTIYF	TGTGCCAGCAGCTTAGTGACAGTCTCTGGAAACACCATATATTTT
TRBJ1-4	once	NA	TRBV7-8	CASSLARGGGVKLFF	TGTGCCAGCAGCTTAGCGCGGGGTGGAGGGGTGAAACTGTTTTTT
TRBJ2-3	NA	NA	TRBV15	CATSRPLTDTQYF	TGTGCCACCAGCAGACCGTTAACAGATACGCAGTATTTT
TRBJ2-7	NA	TRBD1	TRBV11-2	CASSSQGFEQYF	TGTGCCAGCAGCTCACAGGGGTTCGAGCAGTACTTC
TRBJ2-2	NA	TRBD2	TRBV3-1/TRBV3-2	CASVSGGNTGELFF	TGTGCCAGCGTGAGCGGGGGAAACACCGGGGAGCTGTTTTTT
TRBJ2-1	NA	TRBD2	TRBV6-5	CASSYGGGTNEQFF	TGTGCCAGCAGTTACGGCGGGGGGACGAATGAGCAGTTCTTC
TRBJ1-2	NA	NA	TRBV5-4	CASSAGAGANYGYTF	TGTGCCAGCAGCGCGGGGGCAGGGGCAAACTATGGCTACACCTTC
TRBJ2-7	NA	NA	TRBV21-1	CASSKAGGAPTYEQYF	TGTGCCAGCAGCAAAGCAGGCGGGGCACCCACCTACGAGCAGTACTTC
TRBJ1-4	NA	NA	TRBV24-1	CATSDPRGEKLFF	TGTGCCACCAGTGATCCCCGGGGTGAAAAACTGTTTTTT
TRBJ2-1	NA	NA	TRBV9	CASSAPTGRDYNEQFF	TGTGCCAGCAGCGCACCTACAGGGAGAGACTACAATGAGCAGTTCTTC
TRBJ2-4	NA	NA	TRBV18	CASSPRDSLGNIQYF	TGTGCCAGCTCACCGCGGGACTCTTTGGGGAACATTCAGTACTTC
TRBJ2-5	NA	TRBD2	TRBV2	CASSETSGRADETQYF	TGTGCCAGCAGTGAGACGAGCGGGAGGGCCGATGAGACCCAGTACTTC
TRBJ2-1	NA	TRBD2	TRBV15	CATSSGRQYNEQFF	TGTGCCACCAGCAGCGGGAGGCAGTACAATGAGCAGTTCTTC
TRBJ2-2	NA	TRBD2	TRBV4-2	CASSQENSGDTGELFF	TGTGCCAGCAGCCAAGAGAATAGCGGGGACACCGGGGAGCTGTTTTTT
TRBJ2-3	NA	NA	TRBV28	CASSISGGTDTQYF	TGTGCCAGCAGCATATCAGGGGGCACAGATACGCAGTATTTT
TRBJ2-1	NA	TRBD2	TRBV27	CASSLGAGGYNEQFF	TGTGCCAGCAGTTTAGGAGCGGGGGGCTACAATGAGCAGTTCTTC
TRBJ1-3	NA	NA	TRBV29-1	CSVVTGARMGGELSGNTIYF	TGCAGCGTTGTAACGGGCGCGAGGATGGGGGGTGAACTCTCTGGAAACACCATATATTTT
TRBJ1-1	once	NA	TRBV20-1	CSANGDTEAFF	TGCAGTGCAAACGGGGACACTGAAGCTTTCTTT
TRBJ2-7	NA	TRBD1	TRBV6-5	CASRRGQAPYEQYF	TGTGCCAGCAGGCGCGGACAGGCCCCCTACGAGCAGTACTTC
TRBJ1-5	NA	NA	TRBV23-1	CASISRVQGNQPQHF	TGCGCCAGCATTTCACGTGTGCAGGGGAATCAGCCCCAGCATTTT
TRBJ2-1	NA	NA	TRBV3-1/TRBV3-2	CASSQNTREQFF	TGTGCCAGCAGCCAAAATACGCGCGAGCAGTTCTTC
TRBJ1-2	NA	NA	TRBV4-1	CASSQLWPPGGYYGYTF	TGCGCCAGCAGCCAACTATGGCCACCGGGAGGGTACTATGGCTACACCTTC
TRBJ1-1	once	TRBD1	TRBV14	CASSRRTGLNTEAFF	TGTGCCAGCAGCCGCCGGACAGGGCTGAACACTGAAGCTTTCTTT
TRBJ1-1	NA	NA	TRBV2	CASTQRTGTEAFF	TGTGCCAGCACCCAGAGAACGGGCACTGAAGCTTTCTTT
TRBJ2-2	NA	NA	TRBV19	CASSPWTASGELFF	TGTGCCAGTAGTCCCTGGACAGCGAGCGGGGAGCTGTTTTTT
TRBJ2-4	NA	TRBD1	TRBV19	CASSISGGQGVKNIQYF	TGTGCCAGTAGTATCTCTGGGGGACAGGGGGTTAAAAACATTCAGTACTTC
TRBJ1-5	NA	TRBD1	TRBV6-5	CASSGGQGANQPQHF	TGTGCCAGCAGCGGGGGGCAGGGGGCAAATCAGCCCCAGCATTTT
TRBJ2-1	NA	TRBD2	TRBV19	CASSYGLADHNEQFF	TGTGCCAGTAGTTACGGACTAGCGGACCACAATGAGCAGTTCTTC
TRBJ2-1	NA	TRBD2	TRBV6-5	CASSYSGLADNEQFF	TGTGCCAGCAGTTACTCAGGGCTAGCGGACAATGAGCAGTTCTTC
TRBJ1-2	NA	TRBD1	TRBV5-8	CASSFQTGVMDYGYTF	TGTGCCAGCAGCTTTCAAACAGGGGTAATGGACTATGGCTACACCTTC
TRBJ2-5	NA	NA	TRBV11-2	CASSSGQTPRKYF	TGTGCCAGCAGCTCAGGACAGACCCCCCGAAAGTACTTC
TRBJ1-4	NA	NA	TRBV4-1	CASSQPREVHEKLFF	TGCGCCAGCAGCCAGCCCAGGGAGGTTCATGAAAAACTGTTTTTT
TRBJ2-5	NA	TRBD2	TRBV11-2	CASSQSGGALETQYF	TGTGCCAGCAGTCAGAGCGGGGGGGCCTTAGAGACCCAGTACTTC
TRBJ2-3	NA	TRBD2	TRBV18	CASSPGAWRGGPYTQYF	TGTGCCAGCTCACCGGGAGCGTGGCGGGGGGGCCCGTATACGCAGTATTTT
TRBJ1-3	few	NA	TRBV9	CASSVQGAGNTIYF	TGTGCCAGCAGCGTACAGGGCGCGGGAAACACCATATATTTT
TRBJ1-3	NA	NA	TRBV3-1/TRBV3-2	CASSSTGSGNTIYF	TGTGCCAGCAGCAGCACGGGGTCCGGAAACACCATATATTTT
TRBJ1-2	NA	NA	TRBV3-1/TRBV3-2	CASSHRQGGVYYGYTF	TGTGCCAGCAGCCATAGGCAGGGTGGGGTATACTATGGCTACACCTTC
TRBJ1-1	NA	NA	TRBV24-1	CATSELERTFF	TGTGCCACCAGTGAGTTGGAGAGGACTTTCTTT